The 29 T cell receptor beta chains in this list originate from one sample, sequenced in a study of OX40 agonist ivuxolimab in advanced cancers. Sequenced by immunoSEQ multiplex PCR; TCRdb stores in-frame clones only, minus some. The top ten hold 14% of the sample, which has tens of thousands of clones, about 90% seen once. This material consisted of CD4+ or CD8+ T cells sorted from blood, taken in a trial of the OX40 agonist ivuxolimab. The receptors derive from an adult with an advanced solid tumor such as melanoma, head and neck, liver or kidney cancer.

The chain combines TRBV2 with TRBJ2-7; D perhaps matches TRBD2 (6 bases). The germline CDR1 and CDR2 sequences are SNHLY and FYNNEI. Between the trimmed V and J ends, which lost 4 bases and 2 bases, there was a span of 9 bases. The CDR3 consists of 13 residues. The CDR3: CASSGTTPYEQYF. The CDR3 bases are TGTGCCAGCAGTGGGACTACCCCCTACGAGCAGTACTTC.

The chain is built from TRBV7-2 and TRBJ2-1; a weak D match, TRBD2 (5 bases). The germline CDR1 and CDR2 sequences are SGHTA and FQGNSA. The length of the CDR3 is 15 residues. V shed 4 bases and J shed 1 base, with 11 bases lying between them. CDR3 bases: TGTGCCAGCAGCTCCCGAGGGTGGTCCTACAATGAGCAGTTCTTC. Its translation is CASSSRGWSYNEQFF.

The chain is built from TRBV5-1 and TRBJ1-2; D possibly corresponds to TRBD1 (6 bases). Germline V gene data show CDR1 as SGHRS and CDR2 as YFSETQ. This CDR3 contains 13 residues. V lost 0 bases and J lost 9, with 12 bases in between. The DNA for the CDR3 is TGCGCCAGCAGCTTGGCCGCAGGGGACCGCTACACCTTC. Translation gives CASSLAAGDRYTF.

CDR3 in amino acids: CASSATGGTYGYTF. The DNA for the CDR3 is TGTGCCAGCAGCGCAACAGGGGGAACCTATGGCTACACCTTC. This chain connects TRBV13 to TRBJ1-2; 8 positions agree with TRBD1. The CDR3 is 14 residues long. Germline V gene data show CDR1 as PRHDT and CDR2 as FYEKMQ (reference sequence). Trimming removed 5 bases from V and 4 bases from J; junction bases left unmatched: 6. Full variable domain (missing parts from reference TRBV13 and TRBJ1-2): AAGVIQSPRHLIKEKRETATLKCYPIPRHDTVYWYQQGPGQDPQFLISFYEKMQSDKGSIPDRFSAQQFSDYHSELNMSSLELGDSALYFCASSATGGTYGYTFGSGTRLTVV.

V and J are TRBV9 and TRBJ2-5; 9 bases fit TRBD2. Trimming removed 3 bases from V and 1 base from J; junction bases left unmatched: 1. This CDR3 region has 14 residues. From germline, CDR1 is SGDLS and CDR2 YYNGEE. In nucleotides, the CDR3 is TGTGCCAGCAGCGCGGGACTAGCCCAAGAGACCCAGTACTTC. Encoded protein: CASSAGLAQETQYF.

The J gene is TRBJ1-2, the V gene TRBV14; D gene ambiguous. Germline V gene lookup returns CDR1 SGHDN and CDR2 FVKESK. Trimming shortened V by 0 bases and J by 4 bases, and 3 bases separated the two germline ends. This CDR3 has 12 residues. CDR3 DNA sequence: TGTGCCAGCAGCCAAGACTCCTATGGCTACACCTTC. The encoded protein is CASSQDSYGYTF. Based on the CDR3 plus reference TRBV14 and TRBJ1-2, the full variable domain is EAGVTQFPSHSVIEKGQTVTLRCDPISGHDNLYWYRRVMGKEIKFLLHFVKESKQDESGMPNNRFLAERTGGTYSTLKVQPAELEDSGVYFCASSQDSYGYTFGSGTRLTVV.

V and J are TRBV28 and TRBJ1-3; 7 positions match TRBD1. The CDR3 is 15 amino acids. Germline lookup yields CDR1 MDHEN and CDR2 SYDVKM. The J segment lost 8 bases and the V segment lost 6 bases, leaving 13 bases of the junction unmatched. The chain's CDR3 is CASSRREGGWYTIYF. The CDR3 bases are TGTGCCAGCAGCCGCCGGGAAGGGGGCTGGTACACCATATATTTT.

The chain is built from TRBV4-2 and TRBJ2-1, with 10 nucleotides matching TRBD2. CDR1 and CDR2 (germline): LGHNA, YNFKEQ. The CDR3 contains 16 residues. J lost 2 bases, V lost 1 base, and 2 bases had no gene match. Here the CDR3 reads CASSQVTSGAYNEQFF. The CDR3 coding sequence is TGTGCCAGCAGCCAAGTTACTAGCGGGGCCTACAATGAGCAGTTCTTC.

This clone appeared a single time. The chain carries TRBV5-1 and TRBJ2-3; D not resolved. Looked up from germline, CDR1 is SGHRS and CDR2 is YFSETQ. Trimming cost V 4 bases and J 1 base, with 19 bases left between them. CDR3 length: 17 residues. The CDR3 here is CASSPERPSRRTDTQYF. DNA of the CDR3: TGCGCCAGCAGCCCCGAGAGGCCCAGCCGGCGCACAGATACGCAGTATTTT.

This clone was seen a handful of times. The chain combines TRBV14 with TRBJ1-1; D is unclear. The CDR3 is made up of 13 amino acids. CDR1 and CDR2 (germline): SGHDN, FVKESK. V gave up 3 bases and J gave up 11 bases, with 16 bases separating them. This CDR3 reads CASSQGAGLLAFF. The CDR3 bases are TGTGCCAGCAGCCAGGGAGCCGGGCTCTTGGCTTTCTTT. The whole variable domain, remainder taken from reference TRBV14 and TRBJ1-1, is EAGVTQFPSHSVIEKGQTVTLRCDPISGHDNLYWYRRVMGKEIKFLLHFVKESKQDESGMPNNRFLAERTGGTYSTLKVQPAELEDSGVYFCASSQGAGLLAFFGQGTRLTVV.

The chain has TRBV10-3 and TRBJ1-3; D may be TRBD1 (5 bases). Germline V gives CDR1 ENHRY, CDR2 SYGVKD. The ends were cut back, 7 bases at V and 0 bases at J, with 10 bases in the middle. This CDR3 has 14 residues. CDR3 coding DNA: TGTGCCATCACTCCGGGACCCTCTGGAAACACCATATATTTT. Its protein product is CAITPGPSGNTIYF.

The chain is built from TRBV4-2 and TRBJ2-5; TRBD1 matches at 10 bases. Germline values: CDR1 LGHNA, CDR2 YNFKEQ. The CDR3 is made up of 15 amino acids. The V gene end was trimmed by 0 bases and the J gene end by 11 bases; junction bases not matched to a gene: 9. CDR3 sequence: CASSQEGQGWGEQYF. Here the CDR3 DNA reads TGTGCCAGCAGCCAAGAGGGACAGGGGTGGGGGGAGCAGTACTTC.

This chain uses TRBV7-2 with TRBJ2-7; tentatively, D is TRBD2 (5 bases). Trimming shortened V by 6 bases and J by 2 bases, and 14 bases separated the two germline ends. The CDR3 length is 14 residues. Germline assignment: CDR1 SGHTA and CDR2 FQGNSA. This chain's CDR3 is CASRRGLETYEQYF. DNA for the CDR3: TGTGCCAGCAGACGTGGACTCGAAACCTACGAGCAGTACTTC.

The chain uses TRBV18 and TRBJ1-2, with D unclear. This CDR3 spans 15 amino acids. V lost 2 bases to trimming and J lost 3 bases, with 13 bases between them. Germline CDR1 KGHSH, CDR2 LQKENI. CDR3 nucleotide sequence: TGTGCCAGCTCACCAGAGGGTACCGCTTACTATGGCTACACCTTC. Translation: CASSPEGTAYYGYTF. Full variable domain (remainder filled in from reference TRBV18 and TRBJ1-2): NAGVMQNPRHLVRRRGQEARLRCSPMKGHSHVYWYRQLPEEGLKFMVYLQKENIIDESGMPKERFSAEFPKEGPSILRIQQVVRGDSAAYFCASSPEGTAYYGYTFGSGTRLTVV.

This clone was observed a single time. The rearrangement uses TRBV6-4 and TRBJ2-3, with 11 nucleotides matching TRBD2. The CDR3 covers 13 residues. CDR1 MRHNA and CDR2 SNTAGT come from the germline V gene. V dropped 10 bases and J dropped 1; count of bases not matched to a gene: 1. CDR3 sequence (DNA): TGTGCCAAGGGACTAGCGGGCACAGATACGCAGTATTTT. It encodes CAKGLAGTDTQYF.

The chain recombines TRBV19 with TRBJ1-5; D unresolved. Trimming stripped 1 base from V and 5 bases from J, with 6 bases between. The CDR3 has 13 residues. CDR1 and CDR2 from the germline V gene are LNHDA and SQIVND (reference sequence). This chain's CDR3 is CASSIGTYQPQHF. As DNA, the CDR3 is TGTGCCAGTAGTATAGGTACGTATCAGCCCCAGCATTTT.

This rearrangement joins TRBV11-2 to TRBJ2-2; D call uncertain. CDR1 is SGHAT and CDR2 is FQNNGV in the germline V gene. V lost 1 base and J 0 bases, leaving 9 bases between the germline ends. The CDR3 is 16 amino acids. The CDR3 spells CASSLAGGANTGELFF. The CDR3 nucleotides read TGTGCCAGCAGCTTAGCGGGCGGAGCGAACACCGGGGAGCTGTTTTTT. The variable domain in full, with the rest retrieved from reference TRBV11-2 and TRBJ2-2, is EAGVAQSPRYKIIEKRQSVAFWCNPISGHATLYWYQQILGQGPKLLIQFQNNGVVDDSQLPKDRFSAERLKGVDSTLKIQPAKLEDSAVYLCASSLAGGANTGELFFGEGSRLTVL.

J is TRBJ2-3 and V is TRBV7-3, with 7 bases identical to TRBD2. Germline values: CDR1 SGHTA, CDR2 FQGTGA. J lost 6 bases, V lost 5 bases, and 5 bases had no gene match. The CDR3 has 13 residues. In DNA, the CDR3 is TGTGCCAGCAGCCCCCGCGGGGGTGATACGCAGTATTTT. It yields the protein CASSPRGGDTQYF.

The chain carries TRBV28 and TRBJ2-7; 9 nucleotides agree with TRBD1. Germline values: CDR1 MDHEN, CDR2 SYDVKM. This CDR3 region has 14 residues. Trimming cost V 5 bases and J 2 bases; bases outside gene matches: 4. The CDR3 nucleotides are TGTGCCAGCAGTCCCGGGACAGGGCCCTACGAGCAGTACTTC. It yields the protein CASSPGTGPYEQYF.

The CDR3 loop is CASSLGQGGPETQYF. The DNA of the CDR3 is TGTGCCAGCAGCTTGGGGCAGGGGGGGCCAGAGACCCAGTACTTC. The chain links TRBV5-6 to TRBJ2-5, with D perhaps assigned TRBD1 or TRBD2 (7 bases each). Trimming cost V 0 bases and J 4 bases, with 13 bases left between them. Per the germline V gene, CDR1 is SGHDT and CDR2 is YYEEEE. CDR3 size: 15 residues.

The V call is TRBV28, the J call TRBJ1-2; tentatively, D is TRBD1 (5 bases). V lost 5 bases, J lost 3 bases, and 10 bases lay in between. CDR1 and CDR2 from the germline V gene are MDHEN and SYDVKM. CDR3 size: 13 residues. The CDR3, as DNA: TGTGCCAGCAGTCTCGGGGGGGACTATGGCTACACCTTC. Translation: CASSLGGDYGYTF.

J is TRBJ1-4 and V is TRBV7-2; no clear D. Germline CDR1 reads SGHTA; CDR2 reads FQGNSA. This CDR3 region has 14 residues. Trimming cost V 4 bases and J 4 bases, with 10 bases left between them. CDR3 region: CASSSDINNEKLFF. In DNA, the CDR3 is TGTGCCAGCAGCTCAGACATAAATAATGAAAAACTGTTTTTT. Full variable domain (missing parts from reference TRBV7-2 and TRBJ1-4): GAGVSQSPSNKVTEKGKDVELRCDPISGHTALYWYRQSLGQGLEFLIYFQGNSAPDKSGLPSDRFSAERTGGSVSTLTIQRTQQEDSAVYLCASSSDINNEKLFFGSGTQLSVL.

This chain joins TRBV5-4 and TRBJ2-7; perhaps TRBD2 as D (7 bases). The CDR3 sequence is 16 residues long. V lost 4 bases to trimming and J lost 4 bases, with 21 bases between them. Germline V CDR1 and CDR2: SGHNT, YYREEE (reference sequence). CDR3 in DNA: TGTGCCAGCAGCGATGTGGGGGGGGCCCTCAGGTACGAGCAGTACTTC. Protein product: CASSDVGGALRYEQYF.

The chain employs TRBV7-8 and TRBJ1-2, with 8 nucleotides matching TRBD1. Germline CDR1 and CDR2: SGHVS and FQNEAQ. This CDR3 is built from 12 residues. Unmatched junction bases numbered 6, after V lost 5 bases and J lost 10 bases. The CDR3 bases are TGTGCCAGCAGCGCCGAGACAGGGGTCTACACCTTC. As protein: CASSAETGVYTF.

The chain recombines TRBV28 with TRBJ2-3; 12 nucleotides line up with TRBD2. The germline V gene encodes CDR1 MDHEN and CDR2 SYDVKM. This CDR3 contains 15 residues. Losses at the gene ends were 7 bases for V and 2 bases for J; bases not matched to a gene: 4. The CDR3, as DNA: TGTGCCAGCACCCGACTAGCGGGGGTCACAGATACGCAGTATTTT. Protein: CASTRLAGVTDTQYF.

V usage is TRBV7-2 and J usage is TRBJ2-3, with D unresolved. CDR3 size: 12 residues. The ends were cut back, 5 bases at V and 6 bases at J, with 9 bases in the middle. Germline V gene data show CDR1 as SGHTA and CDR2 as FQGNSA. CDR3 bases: TGTGCCAGCAGCATCAAGGTTGATACGCAGTATTTT. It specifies CASSIKVDTQYF.

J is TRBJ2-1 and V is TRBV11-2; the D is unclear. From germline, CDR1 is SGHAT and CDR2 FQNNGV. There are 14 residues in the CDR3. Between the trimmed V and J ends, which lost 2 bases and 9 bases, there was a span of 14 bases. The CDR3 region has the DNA TGTGCCAGCAGCTTATTGGGCTGGGGTGGTGAGCAGTTCTTC. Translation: CASSLLGWGGEQFF.

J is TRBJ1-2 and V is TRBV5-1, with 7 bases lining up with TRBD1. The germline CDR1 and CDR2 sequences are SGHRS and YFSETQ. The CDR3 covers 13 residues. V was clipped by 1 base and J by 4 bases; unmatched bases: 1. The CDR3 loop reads CASSLTGAYGYTF. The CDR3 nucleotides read TGCGCCAGCAGCTTGACAGGGGCCTATGGCTACACCTTC.

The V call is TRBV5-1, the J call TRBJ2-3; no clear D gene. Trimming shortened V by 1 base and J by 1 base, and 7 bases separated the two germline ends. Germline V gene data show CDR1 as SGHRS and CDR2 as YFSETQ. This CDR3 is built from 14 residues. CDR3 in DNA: TGCGCCAGCAGCTTGTACCCGGGCACAGATACGCAGTATTTT. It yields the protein CASSLYPGTDTQYF.